This T cell receptor (beta chain) emerged from a study of tissue T cells after allogeneic stem cell transplantation. Trimming cost V 5 bases and J 1 base; bases outside gene matches: 8. The CDR3 has 16 residues. Germline V gene data show CDR1 as MNHEY and CDR2 as SVGEGT. Method: immunoSEQ multiplex PCR; TCRdb's copy keeps in-frame clones and lacks some. The sample shows 20,000 to 25,000 clones, around 79% of them seen only once. The sequence derives from a female donor older than 55 with lung cancer. Sample: tissue from the ileum, taken at autopsy. The V call is TRBV6-2 or TRBV6-3, the J call TRBJ2-4; the match to TRBD1 covers 7 bases. The DNA for the CDR3 is TGTGCCAGCAGTCAGAGACAGGGTAGGGCCAAAAACATTCAGTACTTC. Translated: CASSQRQGRAKNIQYF.